One sample yielded the 24 T cell receptor beta chains listed below, sequenced in a study of OX40 agonist ivuxolimab in advanced cancers. TCRdb keeps only in-frame clones here, not all; method: immunoSEQ multiplex PCR. The sample contains 45,000 to 50,000 clones, 75% to 90% of which appear only once. The sample was CD4+ or CD8+ T cells sorted from blood, taken in a trial of the OX40 agonist ivuxolimab. These receptors originate from an adult with an advanced solid tumor such as melanoma, head and neck, liver or kidney cancer.

The chain joins TRBV29-1 to TRBJ2-4, with D unresolved. Germline V gene lookup returns CDR1 SQVTM and CDR2 ANQGSEA. The V and J ends lost 3 bases and 9 bases respectively, with 12 bases between them. The CDR3 runs to 12 residues. CDR3 bases: TGCAGCGTTGAGGGTGCGCGTGGCATTCAGTACTTC. Residues: CSVEGARGIQYF.

This chain links TRBV28 with TRBJ1-2; D gene uncertain. The CDR3 totals 13 residues. The V and J ends lost 3 bases and 5 bases respectively, with 10 bases between them. Per germline, CDR1 MDHEN and CDR2 SYDVKM. CDR3 in amino acids: CASSLAEGYGYTF. CDR3 DNA sequence: TGTGCCAGCAGTTTGGCCGAGGGTTATGGCTACACCTTC.

This clone was recorded at least ten times. The chain joins TRBV5-4 to TRBJ1-2; 10 nucleotides agree with TRBD1. Looked up from germline, CDR1 is SGHNT and CDR2 is YYREEE (reference sequence). With V trimmed by 0 bases and J by 6 bases, 2 bases remained unmatched. This CDR3 has 14 amino acids. CDR3: CASSLGQGANGYTF. For the CDR3, the DNA is TGTGCCAGCAGCTTGGGACAGGGGGCGAATGGCTACACCTTC. Looking up the rest from reference TRBV5-4 and TRBJ1-2 gives the full variable domain: ETGVTQSPTHLIKTRGQQVTLRCSSQSGHNTVSWYQQALGQGPQFIFQYYREEENGRGNFPPRFSGLQFPNYSSELNVNALELDDSALYLCASSLGQGANGYTFGSGTRLTVV.

The chain employs TRBV7-9 and TRBJ2-1; 7 bases are shared with TRBD2. The length of the CDR3 is 16 residues. J lost 0 bases, V lost 2 bases, and 4 bases had no gene match. CDR1 and CDR2 from the germline V gene are SEHNR and FQNEAQ (reference sequence). The CDR3 region has the DNA TGTGCCAGCAGCTTATCGGGAGGCCTCTCCTACAATGAGCAGTTCTTC. It translates to CASSLSGGLSYNEQFF.

This CDR3 reads CSVEDDRDGGKLFF. The CDR3 DNA sequence: TGCAGCGTTGAAGACGACAGGGACGGGGGAAAACTGTTTTTT. V is TRBV29-1 and J is TRBJ1-4; 7 bases are shared with TRBD1. Trimming at V came to 0 bases and at J to 10 bases, leaving 8 bases not matched to a gene. Germline CDR1 and CDR2: SQVTM and ANQGSEA. The CDR3 totals 14 residues.

The chain is built from TRBV19 and TRBJ2-7; D is possibly TRBD1 (6 bases). V was clipped by 3 bases and J by 5 bases, with 11 bases between them. The CDR3 extends over 13 amino acids. Germline CDR1 is LNHDA and CDR2 is SQIVND (reference sequence). CDR3 loop: CASSIWSGDEQYF. CDR3 in DNA: TGTGCCAGTAGTATTTGGTCAGGGGACGAGCAGTACTTC.

V usage is TRBV4-1 and J usage is TRBJ2-1, with a possible D match to TRBD2 (5 bases). V dropped 0 bases and J dropped 0 bases, with 12 bases sitting between them. Germline values: CDR1 MGHRA, CDR2 YSYEKL. The CDR3 extends over 17 amino acids. The CDR3 DNA reads as TGCGCCAGCAGCCAAGAATCTAGCTGGAGCTCCTACAATGAGCAGTTCTTC. Residues: CASSQESSWSSYNEQFF.

J is TRBJ2-5 and V is TRBV6-5; D ambiguous. Matching the DNA end better, TRBJ2-7 makes the J call doubtful. CDR1 is MNHEY and CDR2 is SVGAGI in the germline V gene. This CDR3 comprises 12 residues. CDR3 sequence (DNA): TGTGCCAGCAGCCCGAACTCCTACGAGCAGTACTTC. It codes for CASSPNSYEQYF.

The chain has TRBV6-5 and TRBJ1-2; TRBD1 might be the D (5 bases). CDR1 and CDR2 (germline): MNHEY, SVGAGI. The CDR3 contains 13 residues. V was pared by 5 bases and J by 5 bases, with 12 bases between. The CDR3 reads CASSEGEGYGYTF. DNA of the CDR3: TGTGCCAGCAGTGAAGGGGAGGGGTATGGCTACACCTTC.

The chain joins TRBV2 to TRBJ2-2; TRBD1 aligns across 8 bases. The CDR3 sequence is 14 residues long. Per the germline V gene, CDR1 is SNHLY and CDR2 is FYNNEI. Losses at the gene ends were 6 bases for V and 6 bases for J; bases not matched to a gene: 6. The CDR3 loop reads CASRAGGAAGELFF. CDR3 DNA sequence: TGTGCCAGCAGAGCAGGGGGCGCAGCCGGGGAGCTGTTTTTT.

This clone showed up just once. V usage is TRBV21-1 and J usage is TRBJ2-7; the DNA was not compared with TRBD1, the D call given in the table. TRBV21-1 is designated a pseudogene. The CDR3 runs 15 residues. The CDR3 protein is CASSKDKGFSYEQYF. The CDR3 bases are TGTGCCAGCAGCAAAGATAAGGGGTTCTCCTACGAGCAGTACTTC.

The chain couples TRBV10-3 to TRBJ1-1, with D unclear. V was shortened by 0 bases and J by 7 bases, with 9 bases between the two germline ends. CDR1 is ENHRY, CDR2 SYGVKD, per germline. The CDR3 loop spans 13 amino acids. CDR3 in amino acids: CAISESGQNEAFF. CDR3 DNA sequence: TGTGCCATCAGTGAGTCGGGTCAGAATGAAGCTTTCTTT.

The gene calls are TRBV7-9 and TRBJ1-2, with 7 bases that match TRBD1. The CDR3 is made up of 16 amino acids. J gave up 3 bases and V 5 bases, and 12 bases lay outside the gene matches. Germline assignment: CDR1 SEHNR and CDR2 FQNEAQ (reference sequence). DNA for the CDR3: TGTGCCAGCAGCCAACTACAGGGGATGGGCGACTATGGCTACACCTTC. Protein sequence: CASSQLQGMGDYGYTF.

The chain carries TRBV29-1 and TRBJ2-1, with no clear D. There are 14 residues in the CDR3. The germline gives CDR1 SQVTM, CDR2 ANQGSEA. V was trimmed by 5 bases and J by 10 bases, leaving 21 bases between them. The DNA of the CDR3 is TGCAGCGTTAGGCAGCAGATCAATGAGCCCGAGCAGTTCTTC. Residues: CSVRQQINEPEQFF.

The chain recombines TRBV6-6 with TRBJ2-7; 10 bases align to TRBD1. This CDR3 is built from 14 residues. The V and J ends lost 7 bases and 3 bases, in that order; junction bases with no gene match: 6. Germline-derived CDR1 and CDR2 are MNHNY and SVGAGI (reference sequence). The CDR3 reads CASNKGQGGYEQYF. The CDR3 DNA reads as TGTGCCAGCAATAAAGGACAGGGGGGCTACGAGCAGTACTTC.

The CDR3 loop reads CASSTDLLNTGELFF. The CDR3 region has the DNA TGTGCCAGCAGCACGGACTTGCTAAACACCGGGGAGCTGTTTTTT. V usage is TRBV7-8 and J usage is TRBJ2-2; maybe TRBD2 (5 bases). CDR3 size: 15 residues. Germline V gives CDR1 SGHVS, CDR2 FQNEAQ. V dropped 5 bases and J dropped 2 bases, with 12 bases sitting between them. Complete variable domain (other parts from reference TRBV7-8 and TRBJ2-2): GAGVSQSPRYKVAKRGQDVALRCDPISGHVSLFWYQQALGQGPEFLTYFQNEAQLDKSGLPSDRFFAERPEGSVSTLKIQRTQQEDSAVYLCASSTDLLNTGELFFGEGSRLTVL.

This clone was seen a handful of times. The chain carries TRBV6-1 and TRBJ1-4, with unresolved D. There are 14 residues in the CDR3. Germline CDR1 and CDR2: MNHNS and SASEGT. Trimming stripped 5 bases from V and 4 bases from J, with 11 bases between. The CDR3 DNA reads as TGTGCCAGCAGTATTGGACGGAGTAATGAAAAACTGTTTTTT. It is translated as CASSIGRSNEKLFF.

The chain employs TRBV7-9 and TRBJ1-3; 9 nucleotides align to TRBD1. Germline-derived CDR1 and CDR2 are SEHNR and FQNEAQ (reference sequence). The CDR3 is made up of 18 amino acids. The V segment lost 4 bases and the J segment 0 bases; nucleotides outside the gene matches: 10. The CDR3 region has the DNA TGTGCCAGCAGCTCACCCGTGGGACAGGGTGTCTCTGGAAACACCATATATTTT. It is translated as CASSSPVGQGVSGNTIYF.

This chain joins TRBV19 and TRBJ2-1; D unclear. CDR3 length: 12 amino acids. The V gene's germline CDR1 is LNHDA and CDR2 SQIVND (reference sequence). Deletions cut 3 bases from V and 4 bases from J, with 4 bases between. The CDR3 spells CASSIQYNEQFF. CDR3 coding DNA: TGTGCCAGTAGTATTCAGTACAATGAGCAGTTCTTC.

CDR3 sequence: CASSLGQGHTQYF. The CDR3 DNA reads as TGTGCCAGCAGTTTGGGACAGGGACATACGCAGTATTTT. The rearrangement joins TRBV6-5 to TRBJ2-3, with 9 bases matching TRBD1. This CDR3 has 13 amino acids. The J segment lost 7 bases and the V segment lost 4 bases, leaving 3 bases of the junction unmatched. Germline values: CDR1 MNHEY, CDR2 SVGAGI.

The chain uses TRBV4-1 and TRBJ1-2; D is possibly TRBD1 (6 bases). The CDR3 sequence is 16 residues long. Per the germline V gene, CDR1 is MGHRA and CDR2 is YSYEKL. Trimming took 0 bases from V and 3 from J, leaving 14 bases between them. CDR3 protein: CASSQDGAGADYGYTF. The CDR3 nucleotides read TGCGCCAGCAGCCAAGACGGTGCAGGGGCAGACTATGGCTACACCTTC.

The chain is built from TRBV5-6 and TRBJ2-1, with 8 bases aligning to TRBD1. CDR1 and CDR2 from the germline V gene are SGHDT and YYEEEE. J was trimmed by 2 bases and V by 2 bases; bases with no gene match: 3. CDR3 size: 15 residues. CDR3 bases: TGTGCCAGCAGCTTTGGGACAGGAACCTACAATGAGCAGTTCTTC. It is translated as CASSFGTGTYNEQFF.

The chain uses TRBV23-1 and TRBJ1-2, with TRBD1 matching over 7 bases. TRBV23-1 is identified as an open reading frame with a role that is uncertain. V trimming: 1 base; J trimming: 5 bases; junction bases outside the gene matches: 16. The CDR3 length is 18 residues. The CDR3 DNA is TGCGCCAGCAGTCAATTCCCGCAACCGCCCGGGACAGCGTATGGCTACACCTTC. Translating it yields CASSQFPQPPGTAYGYTF.

The chain recombines TRBV2 with TRBJ2-3, with 7 bases identical to TRBD1. This CDR3 contains 16 residues. Trimming cost V 7 bases and J 5 bases; bases outside gene matches: 15. Per germline, CDR1 SNHLY and CDR2 FYNNEI. The CDR3 region is CASTRSRGGAGDTQYF. In DNA, the CDR3 is TGTGCCAGCACTCGAAGCAGAGGGGGCGCGGGAGATACGCAGTATTTT.